This T cell receptor beta chain was recorded in a study of cytomegalovirus exposure and HLA in healthy donors. Germline V gene lookup returns CDR1 SNHLY and CDR2 FYNNEI. The CDR3 contains 15 residues. The germline V and J ends were trimmed by 6 bases and 0 bases, with 11 bases remaining between them. Amplification used 60 Vbeta primers and 13 Jbeta primers. Some clones are missing from TCRdb's copy, which holds only in-frame ones; the method was immunoSEQ multiplex PCR. Here the sample spans 200,000 to 250,000 clones, roughly 84% being singletons. Sequencing input: PBMCs. The receptor was isolated from a human donor in good health. The chain uses TRBV2 and TRBJ2-2; a possible D gene is TRBD1 (5 bases). In nucleotides, the CDR3 is TGTGCCAGCAGAGACGACAGAACGAACACCGGGGAGCTGTTTTTT. This gives the protein CASRDDRTNTGELFF.